The rows below give T cell receptor beta chains drawn from one sample of a study of Tregs in tolerant kidney transplant recipients. The data were produced by immunoSEQ multiplex PCR, yet TCRdb's version contains in-frame clones alone and is incomplete. The table shows 45,000 or so clones, with approximately 90% occurring only once. Sample: CD8+ T cells from blood (PBMCs), taken 12 months after the transplant. Receptors originate from a human patient who received a combined kidney and bone marrow transplant. The graft donor may have given rise to some T cells. The CDR3 runs from the conserved cysteine through the conserved F or W. A D gene is named only where the DNA matches it firmly. The size field is filled for only some rows; it gives once, few, many or a size class.

V gene	clone size	D gene	J gene	CDR3 DNA	CDR3 protein
TRBV11-3	once	NA	TRBJ1-1	TGTGCCAGCAGCTTAGGGCGGGGCTCGAACACTGAAGCTTTCTTT	CASSLGRGSNTEAFF
TRBV11-2	NA	NA	TRBJ2-1	TGTGCCAGCACCCTCCTTAGTATCAATGAGCAGTTCTTC	CASTLLSINEQFF
TRBV11-2	NA	NA	TRBJ1-6	TGTGCCAGCAGCTTCGGTTATAATTCACCCCTCCACTTT	CASSFGYNSPLHF
TRBV4-1	NA	TRBD2	TRBJ2-7	TGCGCCAGCAGCCAAGGGCTAGTGTGGCGGGGGAGCTCCTACGAGCAGTACTTC	CASSQGLVWRGSSYEQYF
TRBV19	once	NA	TRBJ1-2	TGTGCCAGTCGAATCGGGACACGGATTAACTATGGCTACACCTTC	CASRIGTRINYGYTF
TRBV4-3	NA	NA	TRBJ2-7	TGCGCCAGCAGCCAAGAGGCGGGACCCTACGAGCAGTACTTC	CASSQEAGPYEQYF
TRBV13	NA	NA	TRBJ2-3	TGTGCCAGCAGCTTAGACGGGGGCACAGATACGCAGTATTTT	CASSLDGGTDTQYF
TRBV13	NA	NA	TRBJ2-1	TGTGCCAGCAGATCCCCTAGAGGGCGAGCCAATGAGCAGTTCTTC	CASRSPRGRANEQFF
TRBV28	NA	TRBD1	TRBJ1-5	TGTGCCAGCAGTTTCCAGACAGGGGGAACTATAGAAGGCAATCAGCCCCAGCATTTT	CASSFQTGGTIEGNQPQHF
TRBV7-9	NA	TRBD1	TRBJ2-7	TGTGCCAGCAGCTCGACGGCCGGGACAGGGCCCTACGAGCAGTACTTC	CASSSTAGTGPYEQYF
TRBV4-1	NA	NA	TRBJ1-1	TGCGCCAGCAGCCAAGAAGGGGTGAACACTGAAGCTTTCTTT	CASSQEGVNTEAFF
TRBV19	NA	NA	TRBJ2-7	TGTGCCAGTAGTCCCTCCGGCGGGTTTGGGGAGCAGTACTTC	CASSPSGGFGEQYF
TRBV29-1	NA	TRBD2	TRBJ2-5	TGCAGCCTCTTCGCTCCGGGACTAGCGGGAGATAGTGCAATAGAGACCCAGTACTTC	CSLFAPGLAGDSAIETQYF
TRBV5-4	NA	TRBD2	TRBJ2-7	TGTGCCAGCAGCTCACGACTAGCGGGACAATCCTACGAGCAGTACTTC	CASSSRLAGQSYEQYF
TRBV19	NA	NA	TRBJ1-5	TGTGCCAGTAGTATAGGGTACGGGACACCCCAGCATTTT	CASSIGYGTPQHF
TRBV5-6	NA	NA	TRBJ2-7	TGTGCCAGCACCATCATTATGGACAGCGACTCCTACGAGCAGTACTTC	CASTIIMDSDSYEQYF
TRBV5-6	NA	NA	TRBJ1-1	TGTGCCAGCAGCTTGGGACAGAGATTGAACACTGAAGCTTTCTTT	CASSLGQRLNTEAFF
TRBV6-4	NA	TRBD1	TRBJ2-7	TGTGCCAGCAGTGACTCTCGGGGACAGAGTTCTAACGAGCAGTACTTC	CASSDSRGQSSNEQYF
TRBV4-2	NA	NA	TRBJ2-7	TGTGCCAGCAGCCAAGATCGGGCGGGGAGATCTTACGAGCAGTACTTC	CASSQDRAGRSYEQYF
TRBV7-6	NA	NA	TRBJ2-5	TGTGCCAGCAGCTTACTGCCAGAACAAGAGACCCAGTACTTC	CASSLLPEQETQYF
TRBV7-8	once	TRBD2	TRBJ2-2	TGTGCCAGCAGCTTAGCGAGGGAGGGTCTCGACACCGGGGAGCTGTTTTTT	CASSLAREGLDTGELFF
TRBV13	once	TRBD2	TRBJ2-7	TGTGCCAGCAGCCACCCTAGCGGGAGCTCCTACGAGCAGTACTTC	CASSHPSGSSYEQYF
TRBV5-6	NA	NA	TRBJ2-3	TGTGCCAGCAGCTTGGGAACCAGACTTTACACAGATACGCAGTATTTT	CASSLGTRLYTDTQYF
TRBV20-1	NA	NA	TRBJ2-1	TGCAGTGCGCCGGGGAATGAGCAGTTCTTC	CSAPGNEQFF
TRBV23-1	NA	NA	TRBJ2-7	TGCGCCAGCAGCCCCCCTGAGCAGTACTTC	CASSPPEQYF
TRBV5-4	once	TRBD2	TRBJ2-3	TGTGCCAGCAGCGGACTAGCCAGGGACACAGATACGCAGTATTTT	CASSGLARDTDTQYF
TRBV7-6	few	TRBD2	TRBJ2-5	TGTGCCAGCAGCTTAGGGCTAGCGGGCTCCTTGGGGGAGACCCAGTACTTC	CASSLGLAGSLGETQYF
TRBV7-3	NA	TRBD2	TRBJ2-5	TGTGCCAGCAGCTCCGAGACTAGCCCGTTTTTGGCCCAGTACTTC	CASSSETSPFLAQYF
TRBV4-1	NA	TRBD1	TRBJ2-5	TGCGCCAGCACGTCAAGCGACAGGGCCCAAGAGACCCAGTACTTC	CASTSSDRAQETQYF
TRBV28	NA	TRBD1	TRBJ1-2	TGTGCCAGCAGTTTATACAGGGGGCATGGCTACACCTTC	CASSLYRGHGYTF
TRBV4-2	NA	NA	TRBJ2-7	TGTGCCAGCAGCCAAGTCAGGACACTAACCTACGAGCAGTACTTC	CASSQVRTLTYEQYF